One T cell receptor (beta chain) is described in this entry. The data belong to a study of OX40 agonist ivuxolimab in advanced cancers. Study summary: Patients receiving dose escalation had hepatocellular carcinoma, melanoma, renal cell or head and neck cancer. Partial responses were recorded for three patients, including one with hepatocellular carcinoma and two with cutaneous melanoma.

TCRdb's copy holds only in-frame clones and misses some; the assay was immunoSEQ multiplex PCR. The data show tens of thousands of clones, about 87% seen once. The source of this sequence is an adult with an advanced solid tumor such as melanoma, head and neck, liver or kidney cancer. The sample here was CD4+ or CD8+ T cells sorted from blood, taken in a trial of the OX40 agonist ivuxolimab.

The CDR3 DNA is TGCAGCGTTGCTACCGGGATCTGGCAGCCCCAGCATTTT. It yields the protein CSVATGIWQPQHF. The chain employs TRBV29-1 and TRBJ1-5; D is uncertain. The V end lost 4 bases, the J end lost 7 bases, and 14 bases lay between the germline ends. CDR1 and CDR2 from the germline V gene are SQVTM and ANQGSEA. The CDR3 has 13 amino acids.